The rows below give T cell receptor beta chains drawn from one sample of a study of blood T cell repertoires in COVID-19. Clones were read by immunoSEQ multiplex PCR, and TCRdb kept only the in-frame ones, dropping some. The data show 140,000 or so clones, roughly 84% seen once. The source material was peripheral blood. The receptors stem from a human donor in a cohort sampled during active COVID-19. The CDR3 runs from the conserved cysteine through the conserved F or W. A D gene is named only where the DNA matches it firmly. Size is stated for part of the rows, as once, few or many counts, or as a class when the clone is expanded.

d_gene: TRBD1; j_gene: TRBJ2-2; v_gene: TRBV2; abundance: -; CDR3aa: CASRTDRARTGELFF; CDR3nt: TGTGCCAGCAGGACGGACAGGGCGAGGACCGGGGAGCTGTTTTTT
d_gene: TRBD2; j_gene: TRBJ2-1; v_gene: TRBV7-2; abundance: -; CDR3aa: CASSLEAGVTYNEQFF; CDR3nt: TGTGCCAGCAGCTTAGAGGCGGGGGTCACCTACAATGAGCAGTTCTTC
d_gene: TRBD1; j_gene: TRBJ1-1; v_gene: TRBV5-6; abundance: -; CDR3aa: CASSLQGASPEAFF; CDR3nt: TGTGCCAGCAGCTTACAGGGGGCATCCCCTGAAGCTTTCTTT
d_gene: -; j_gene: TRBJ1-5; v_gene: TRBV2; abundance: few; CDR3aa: CASSRRGGAGQPQHF; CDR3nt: TGTGCCAGCAGTCGCCGAGGGGGGGCAGGTCAGCCCCAGCATTTT
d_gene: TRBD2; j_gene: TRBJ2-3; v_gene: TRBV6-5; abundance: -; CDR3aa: CASSYSKRGVTDTQYF; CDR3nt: TGTGCCAGCAGTTACTCGAAGCGGGGGGTCACAGATACGCAGTATTTT
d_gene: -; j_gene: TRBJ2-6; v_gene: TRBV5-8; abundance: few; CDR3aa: CASSSQVVRGRGANVLTF; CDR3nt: TGTGCCAGCAGCTCCCAAGTGGTCAGGGGAAGGGGGGCCAACGTCCTGACTTTC
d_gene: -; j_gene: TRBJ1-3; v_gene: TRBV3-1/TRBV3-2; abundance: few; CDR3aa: CASTAGRAGNTIYF; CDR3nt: TGTGCCAGCACGGCCGGGAGGGCTGGAAACACCATATATTTT
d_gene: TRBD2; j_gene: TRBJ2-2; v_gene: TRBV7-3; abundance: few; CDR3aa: CASTLGGGRGTGELFF; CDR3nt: TGTGCCAGCACCCTAGGCGGGGGGCGCGGGACCGGGGAGCTGTTTTTT
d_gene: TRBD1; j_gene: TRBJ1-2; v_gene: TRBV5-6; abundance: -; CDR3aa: CASSSWTGGYGYTF; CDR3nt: TGTGCCAGCAGCTCCTGGACAGGCGGCTATGGCTACACCTTC
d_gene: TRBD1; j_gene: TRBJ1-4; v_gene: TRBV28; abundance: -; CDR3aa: CASSLSDRVEKLFF; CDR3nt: TGTGCCAGCAGTTTATCGGACAGGGTTGAAAAACTGTTTTTT
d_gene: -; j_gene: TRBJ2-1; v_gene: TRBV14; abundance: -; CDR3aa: CASSQDVRNEQFF; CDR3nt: TGTGCCAGCAGCCAAGATGTTCGGAATGAGCAGTTCTTC
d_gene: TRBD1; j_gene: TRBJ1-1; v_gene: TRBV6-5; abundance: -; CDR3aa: CASSSRTGRDDTEAFF; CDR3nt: TGTGCCAGCAGTTCCCGGACAGGGCGGGACGACACTGAAGCTTTCTTT
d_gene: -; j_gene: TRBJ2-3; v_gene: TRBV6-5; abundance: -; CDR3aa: CASSFRDTSSTDTQYF; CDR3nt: TGTGCCAGCAGTTTCCGGGACACCTCTAGCACAGATACGCAGTATTTT
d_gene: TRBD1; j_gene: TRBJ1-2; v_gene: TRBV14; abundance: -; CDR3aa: CASSPRDRDTRANYGYTF; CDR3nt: TGTGCCAGCAGCCCCCGGGACAGGGACACGCGAGCTAACTATGGCTACACCTTC
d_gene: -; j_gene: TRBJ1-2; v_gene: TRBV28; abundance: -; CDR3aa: CASSPQTHGYTF; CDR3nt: TGTGCCAGCAGTCCACAGACGCATGGCTACACCTTC
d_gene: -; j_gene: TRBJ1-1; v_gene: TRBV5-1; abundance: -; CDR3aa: CASTQAAGGGEAFF; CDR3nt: TGCGCCAGCACCCAGGCCGCGGGAGGTGGTGAAGCTTTCTTT
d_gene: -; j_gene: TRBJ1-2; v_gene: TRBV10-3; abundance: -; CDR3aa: CAISEGQRSFF; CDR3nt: TGTGCCATCAGTGAGGGACAGAGAAGTTTTTTC
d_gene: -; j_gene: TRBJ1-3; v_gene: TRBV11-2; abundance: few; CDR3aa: CASSLTRSGNTIYF; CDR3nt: TGTGCCAGCAGCTTAACACGCTCTGGAAACACCATATATTTT
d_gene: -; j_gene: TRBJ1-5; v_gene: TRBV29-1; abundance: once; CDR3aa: CSVEDFPNQPQHF; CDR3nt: TGCAGCGTTGAAGATTTTCCGAATCAGCCCCAGCATTTT
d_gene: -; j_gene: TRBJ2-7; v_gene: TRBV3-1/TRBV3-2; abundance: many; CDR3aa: CASSQDNSIYEQYF; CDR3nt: TGTGCCAGCAGCCAAGATAACAGCATCTACGAGCAGTACTTC
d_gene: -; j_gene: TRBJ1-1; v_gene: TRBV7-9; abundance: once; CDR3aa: CASSLGQANTEAFF; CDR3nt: TGTGCCAGCAGCTTAGGACAGGCGAACACTGAAGCTTTCTTT
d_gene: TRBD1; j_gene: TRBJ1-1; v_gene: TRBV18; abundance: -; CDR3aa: CASSPKTGALTEAFF; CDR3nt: TGTGCCAGCTCACCAAAGACAGGGGCCCTCACTGAAGCTTTCTTT
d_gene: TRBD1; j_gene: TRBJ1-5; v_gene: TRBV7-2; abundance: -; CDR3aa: CASSLRTGKTQPQHF; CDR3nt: TGTGCCAGCAGCCTACGGACAGGGAAAACTCAGCCCCAGCATTTT
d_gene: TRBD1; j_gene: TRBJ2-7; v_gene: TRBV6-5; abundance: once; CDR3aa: CASSPRRGSLEQYF; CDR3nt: TGTGCCAGCAGTCCCCGCAGGGGGTCGCTCGAGCAGTACTTC
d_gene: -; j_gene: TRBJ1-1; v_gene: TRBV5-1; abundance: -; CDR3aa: CASSSDTGNTEAFF; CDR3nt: TGCGCCAGCAGCTCGGATACAGGGAACACTGAAGCTTTCTTT
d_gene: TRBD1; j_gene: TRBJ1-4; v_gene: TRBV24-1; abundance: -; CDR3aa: CATSAPGQGGNEKLFF; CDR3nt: TGTGCCACCAGTGCCCCTGGACAGGGGGGGAATGAAAAACTGTTTTTT
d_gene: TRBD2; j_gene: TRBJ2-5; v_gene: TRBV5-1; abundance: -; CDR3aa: CASTGGEGWQETQYF; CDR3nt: TGCGCCAGCACCGGAGGGGAGGGGTGGCAAGAGACCCAGTACTTC
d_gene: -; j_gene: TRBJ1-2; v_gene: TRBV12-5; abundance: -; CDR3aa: CASGLGEGPPSF; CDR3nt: TGTGCTAGTGGTTTGGGGGAGGGCCCGCCTTCCTTC
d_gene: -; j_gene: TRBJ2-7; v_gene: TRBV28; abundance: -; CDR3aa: CASSLRVPYEQYF; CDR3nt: TGTGCCAGCAGTTTGAGGGTCCCCTACGAGCAGTACTTC
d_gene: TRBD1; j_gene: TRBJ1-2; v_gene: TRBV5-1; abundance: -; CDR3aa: CASRLGQGDGYTF; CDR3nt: TGCGCCAGCAGATTAGGACAGGGGGATGGCTACACCTTC
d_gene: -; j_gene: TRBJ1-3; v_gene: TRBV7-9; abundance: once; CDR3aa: CASSHRSDSGNTIYF; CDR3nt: TGTGCCAGCAGCCACAGGAGCGACTCTGGAAACACCATATATTTT
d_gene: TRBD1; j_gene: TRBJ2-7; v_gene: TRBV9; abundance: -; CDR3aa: CASSVAGTGAYEQYF; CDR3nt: TGTGCCAGCAGCGTCGCCGGGACAGGGGCATACGAGCAGTACTTC
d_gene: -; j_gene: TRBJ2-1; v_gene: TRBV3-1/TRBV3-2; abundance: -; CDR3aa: CASSQAGWAGSYNEQFF; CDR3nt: TGTGCCAGCAGCCAAGCGGGTTGGGCGGGATCCTACAATGAGCAGTTCTTC
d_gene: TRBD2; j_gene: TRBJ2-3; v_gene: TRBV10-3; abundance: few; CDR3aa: CAISATSADTQYF; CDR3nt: TGTGCCATCAGTGCGACTAGCGCAGATACGCAGTATTTT
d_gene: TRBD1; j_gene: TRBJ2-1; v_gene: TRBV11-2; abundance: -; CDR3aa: CASSTRQGARNEQFF; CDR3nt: TGTGCCAGCAGCACGAGACAGGGGGCACGGAATGAGCAGTTCTTC
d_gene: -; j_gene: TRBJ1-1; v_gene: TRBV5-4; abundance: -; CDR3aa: CASSLEAGRDTEAFF; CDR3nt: TGTGCCAGCAGCTTGGAGGCGGGCCGGGACACTGAAGCTTTCTTT
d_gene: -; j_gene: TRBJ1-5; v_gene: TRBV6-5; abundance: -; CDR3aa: CASSTTTGNQPQHF; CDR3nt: TGTGCCAGCAGTACAACCACAGGGAATCAGCCCCAGCATTTT